Following are 21 T cell receptor beta chains from one sample sequenced in a study of Tregs in tolerant kidney transplant recipients. Data came from immunoSEQ multiplex PCR; TCRdb stores just in-frame clones and leaves some out. Of 92,000 or so clones listed, approximately 92% are singletons. The sequenced material came from CD8+ T cells from blood. These receptors were taken from a human donor in good health.

This sequence joins TRBV7-8 and TRBJ1-4; D uncertain. V lost 2 bases to trimming and J lost 3 bases, with 13 bases between them. The germline V gene encodes CDR1 SGHVS and CDR2 FQNEAQ. This CDR3 region has 16 residues. The CDR3 spells CASSLFGGYPNEKLFF. CDR3 sequence (DNA): TGTGCCAGCAGCTTATTCGGCGGCTATCCTAATGAAAAACTGTTTTTT.

This chain links TRBV19 with TRBJ2-7; 9 nucleotides line up with TRBD1. CDR1 and CDR2 (germline): LNHDA, SQIVND (reference sequence). The CDR3 totals 13 residues. V trimming: 5 bases; J trimming: 4 bases; junction bases outside the gene matches: 3. The CDR3 sequence is CASSAGQGYEQYF. For the CDR3, the DNA is TGTGCCAGTAGTGCGGGACAGGGATACGAGCAGTACTTC. Full variable domain (rest looked up from reference TRBV19 and TRBJ2-7): DGGITQSPKYLFRKEGQNVTLSCEQNLNHDAMYWYRQDPGQGLRLIYYSQIVNDFQKGDIAEGYSVSREKKESFPLTVTSAQKNPTAFYLCASSAGQGYEQYFGPGTRLTVT.

The chain carries TRBV13 and TRBJ2-7, with 8 bases identical to TRBD1. The V gene's germline CDR1 is PRHDT and CDR2 FYEKMQ (reference sequence). The CDR3 contains 13 residues. Trimming removed 6 bases from V and 3 bases from J; junction bases left unmatched: 4. The CDR3 region is CASSTGQVYEQYF. In DNA form, the CDR3 reads TGTGCCAGCAGTACGGGACAGGTCTACGAGCAGTACTTC.

CDR3 in DNA: TGCAGCGTTGTAGGAGGGACAGGGGCAGATTATTTT. Encoded protein: CSVVGGTGADYF. This sequence joins TRBV29-1 and TRBJ2-3; TRBD1 agrees at 10 bases. Per germline, CDR1 SQVTM and CDR2 ANQGSEA. V shed 4 bases and J 15 bases; nucleotides not matched to a gene: 10. The CDR3 sequence is 12 residues long.

The chain couples TRBV4-2 to TRBJ2-7; no reliable D call. The CDR3 is made up of 12 amino acids. Trimming cost V 0 bases and J 1 base, with 1 base left between them. The germline V gene has CDR1 LGHNA and CDR2 YNFKEQ. CDR3 DNA: TGTGCCAGCAGCCAAGATTCCTACGAGCAGTACTTC. Translated: CASSQDSYEQYF.

This chain joins TRBV4-1 and TRBJ2-7, with D possibly matching TRBD2 (5 bases). The ends were cut back, 1 base at V and 6 bases at J, with 16 bases in the middle. CDR1 and CDR2 from the germline V gene are MGHRA and YSYEKL. CDR3 length: 15 amino acids. The CDR3 DNA follows: TGCGCCAGCAGCCAAGGATTCCAGAGCGGAGGCGAGCAGTACTTC. This translates into CASSQGFQSGGEQYF.

With regard to this clone: Other DNA sequences in the sample encode the same CDR3. This rearrangement joins TRBV9 to TRBJ2-2; D call uncertain. The CDR3 is 11 residues long. Trimming took 2 bases from V and 6 from J, leaving 2 bases between them. Germline V gives CDR1 SGDLS, CDR2 YYNGEE. The CDR3 spells CASSVSGELFF. As DNA, the CDR3 is TGTGCCAGCAGCGTTTCCGGGGAGCTGTTTTTT.

This clone was found once. The gene calls are TRBV19 and TRBJ2-3; 13 nucleotides agree with TRBD2. CDR1 is LNHDA and CDR2 is SQIVND in the germline V gene (reference sequence). V was clipped by 7 bases and J by 2 bases; unmatched bases: 6. The CDR3 length is 16 residues. The DNA of the CDR3 is TGTGCCAGTACTAAACTAGCGGGGGGGCCCACAGATACGCAGTATTTT. Residues: CASTKLAGGPTDTQYF.

The V and J genes are TRBV15 and TRBJ2-7; the D gene is possibly TRBD2 (5 bases). The ends were cut back, 3 bases at V and 6 bases at J, with 12 bases in the middle. The CDR3 consists of 13 residues. The germline CDR1 and CDR2 sequences are LNHNV and YYDKDF (reference sequence). The CDR3, as DNA: TGTGCCACCAGCAGTGCCCGACTACCCGAGCAGTACTTC. This sequence encodes CATSSARLPEQYF. Drawing the rest from reference TRBV15 and TRBJ2-7, the complete variable domain is DAMVIQNPRYQVTQFGKPVTLSCSQTLNHNVMYWYQQKSSQAPKLLFHYYDKDFNNEADTPDNFQSRRPNTSFCFLDIRSPGLGDTAMYLCATSSARLPEQYFGPGTRLTVT.

This chain's CDR3 is CASSQDWPPLETQYF. Here the CDR3 DNA reads TGCGCCAGCAGCCAAGATTGGCCGCCCCTGGAGACCCAGTACTTC. J is TRBJ2-5 and V is TRBV4-1; D call uncertain. CDR1 MGHRA and CDR2 YSYEKL come from the germline V gene. This CDR3 is built from 15 residues. The V and J ends lost 0 bases and 5 bases respectively, with 13 bases between them.

The table lists this clone with a count of one. The chain links TRBV25-1 to TRBJ2-1; a weak D match, TRBD1 (5 bases). Between the trimmed V and J ends, which lost 0 bases and 2 bases, there was a span of 14 bases. The CDR3 length is 17 residues. From germline, CDR1 is MGHDK and CDR2 SYGVNS. CDR3: CASSEYVAGIAYNEQFF. The DNA of the CDR3 is TGTGCCAGCAGTGAATATGTGGCAGGGATTGCCTACAATGAGCAGTTCTTC.

For this clone: The same CDR3 is also encoded by other DNA sequences in this sample. The chain employs TRBV5-1 and TRBJ1-1; D is possibly TRBD1 (5 bases). Germline values: CDR1 SGHRS, CDR2 YFSETQ. The CDR3 is 13 amino acids. V was trimmed by 4 bases and J by 2 bases, leaving 9 bases between them. In DNA, the CDR3 is TGCGCCAGCAGCCCTGGACAAAACACTGAAGCTTTCTTT. It specifies CASSPGQNTEAFF.

This clone was seen only once. The chain joins TRBV13 to TRBJ2-5; TRBD2 is a possible D gene (7 bases). Trimming removed 4 bases from V and 4 bases from J, with 19 bases in between. The CDR3 extends over 16 amino acids. The germline CDR1 and CDR2 sequences are PRHDT and FYEKMQ (reference sequence). For the CDR3, the DNA is TGTGCCAGCAGCTGGGAGGGACACCCCGCGGCAGAGACCCAGTACTTC. Its translation: CASSWEGHPAAETQYF.

The V and J genes are TRBV7-6 and TRBJ1-3; perhaps TRBD1 as D (6 bases). Trimming removed 0 bases at V and 3 bases at J, with 15 bases between. This CDR3 is 17 amino acids long. CDR1 is SGHVS and CDR2 is FNYEAQ in the germline V gene. As DNA, the CDR3 is TGTGCCAGCAGCTTAGCGCGTTTACAGGGTGGTGGAAACACCATATATTTT. Protein product: CASSLARLQGGGNTIYF.

The genes are TRBV5-6 and TRBJ2-7; D tentatively fits TRBD1 or TRBD2 (6 bases each). V was cut by 1 base and J by 0 bases, with 17 bases left in between. The CDR3 extends over 17 amino acids. Germline V gene data show CDR1 as SGHDT and CDR2 as YYEEEE. CDR3 in DNA: TGTGCCAGCAGCTTGTCCCTCGGGGGCGGCATCTCCTACGAGCAGTACTTC. Translated: CASSLSLGGGISYEQYF.

J is TRBJ1-5 and V is TRBV5-1; D call uncertain. This CDR3 is 16 amino acids long. Germline V gives CDR1 SGHRS, CDR2 YFSETQ. The V end was cut by 4 bases, the J end by 7 bases, with 21 bases between. DNA for the CDR3: TGCGCCAGCAGCCTCCTAGGTAAGGGTCATCGGCAGCCCCAGCATTTT. Protein product: CASSLLGKGHRQPQHF.

This clone showed up just once. The genes are TRBV4-2 and TRBJ2-7; D is unclear. Per the germline V gene, CDR1 is LGHNA and CDR2 is YNFKEQ. The CDR3 sequence is 15 residues long. The V end was cut by 0 bases, the J end by 0 bases, with 9 bases between. The CDR3: CASSQDSPSSYEQYF. The CDR3 nucleotides are TGTGCCAGCAGCCAAGATTCCCCGAGCTCCTACGAGCAGTACTTC.

This clone was observed once. The CDR3 spells CSVEGGTSSYNEQFF. As DNA, the CDR3 is TGCAGCGTTGAAGGGGGGACTAGCTCCTACAATGAGCAGTTCTTC. This chain joins TRBV29-1 and TRBJ2-1; TRBD2 aligns across 8 bases. Trimming cost V 1 base and J 0 bases; bases outside gene matches: 2. The length of the CDR3 is 15 residues. Looked up from germline, CDR1 is SQVTM and CDR2 is ANQGSEA.

The chain recombines TRBV5-8 with TRBJ1-4; 10 positions agree with TRBD1. Germline V gives CDR1 SGHTS, CDR2 YDEGEE. The length of the CDR3 is 17 residues. The ends lost 2 bases at V and 3 bases at J; junction bases unmatched: 7. This chain's CDR3 is CASSFRDRGLSNEKLFF. The CDR3 DNA reads TGTGCCAGCAGCTTTCGGGACAGGGGTCTATCTAATGAAAAACTGTTTTTT.

This chain joins TRBV7-9 and TRBJ1-4, with D uncertain. Looked up from germline, CDR1 is SEHNR and CDR2 is FQNEAQ (reference sequence). The CDR3 runs to 13 residues. V was clipped by 4 bases and J by 8 bases, with 11 bases between them. The CDR3 DNA is TGTGCCAGCAGCTCTCCCGGGAGGGAAAAACTGTTTTTT. Translated, it gives CASSSPGREKLFF.

The J gene is TRBJ2-1, the V gene TRBV13, with a possible D match to TRBD1 (6 bases). CDR1 PRHDT and CDR2 FYEKMQ come from the germline V gene (reference sequence). The CDR3 covers 16 residues. V was pared by 4 bases and J by 8 bases, with 21 bases between. The CDR3, as DNA: TGTGCCAGCAGCTACAATCCCGCGACAGGAACCTATGAGCAGTTCTTC. Protein sequence: CASSYNPATGTYEQFF.